This T cell receptor beta chain came from a study of T cell responses to AZD1222 COVID-19 vaccine. Study-wide points: Clonal diversity may have been underestimated, and the donors were mostly white British, with more females than males.

Here immunoSEQ multiplex PCR was the method, and the copy in TCRdb shows in-frame clones only, minus some. The profile covers fewer than 110,000 clones, with about nine tenths appearing a single time and 1.3% taken by the ten largest. In regard to this clone: The target antigen is unknown.

Material: peripheral blood, obtained on day 0 of AZD1222 vaccination. This clonotype originated in an adult in good health.

As DNA, the CDR3 is TGTGCCAGCAGTTTGTTCGGGACAGAGCAGTTCTTC. Translated, it gives CASSLFGTEQFF. The V gene is TRBV27, the J gene TRBJ2-1; a weak D match, TRBD1 (6 bases). Germline V gives CDR1 MNHEY, CDR2 SMNVEV (reference sequence). V lost 3 bases, J lost 10 bases, and 10 bases lay in between. CDR3 length: 12 amino acids.